One sample yielded the 10 T cell receptor beta chains listed below, sequenced in a study of PD-L1 blockade in urothelial cancer. Data came from immunoSEQ multiplex PCR; TCRdb stores just in-frame clones and leaves some out. This table has roughly 45,000 clones, roughly 85% appearing once. Documented time point: peripheral blood 6 weeks after treatment start. The sequencing here drew on PBMCs, taken around atezolizumab (anti-PD-L1) treatment. The receptors derive from a man aged 60 to 75 with urothelial cancer.

The genes are TRBV7-9 and TRBJ2-5, with 11 bases lining up with TRBD2. V gave up 0 bases and J gave up 4 bases; unmatched junction bases: 7. The CDR3 loop spans 17 amino acids. The V gene's germline CDR1 is SEHNR and CDR2 FQNEAQ (reference sequence). As DNA, the CDR3 is TGTGCCAGCAGCTTAGCGTTTAGCGGGGGGGCAGGAGAGACCCAGTACTTC. This sequence encodes CASSLAFSGGAGETQYF.

This chain uses TRBV7-2 with TRBJ1-2, with D unresolved. CDR3 length: 13 residues. Germline CDR1 is SGHTA and CDR2 is FQGNSA. Trimming stripped 1 base from V and 4 bases from J, with 7 bases between. CDR3 in amino acids: CASSLERVYGYTF. CDR3 nucleotide sequence: TGTGCCAGCAGCTTAGAGAGGGTCTATGGCTACACCTTC.

The chain is built from TRBV7-2 and TRBJ2-7, with 9 bases that match TRBD2. The trim removed 5 bases at V and 0 bases at J, leaving 5 bases unmatched. This CDR3 region has 15 residues. In germline, CDR1 is SGHTA, CDR2 FQGNSA. Here the CDR3 reads CASSEGLATSYEQYF. In DNA, the CDR3 is TGTGCCAGCAGCGAAGGACTAGCGACCTCCTACGAGCAGTACTTC.

This chain joins TRBV28 and TRBJ1-5; 7 nucleotides agree with TRBD1. From germline, CDR1 is MDHEN and CDR2 SYDVKM. V was clipped by 7 bases and J by 5 bases; unmatched bases: 8. The CDR3 has 14 amino acids. Written as DNA, the CDR3 is TGTGCCAGCACCCCTCCAGGGGGTGATCAGCCCCAGCATTTT. Translation gives CASTPPGGDQPQHF.

Written as DNA, the CDR3 is TGTGCCAGCAGCTTGGGACAGGGGGTTCAGCCCCAGCATTTT. Translated, it gives CASSLGQGVQPQHF. V is TRBV5-6 and J is TRBJ1-5, with 9 bases lining up with TRBD1. V was clipped by 0 bases and J by 6 bases; unmatched bases: 1. Germline V gives CDR1 SGHDT, CDR2 YYEEEE. The CDR3 sequence is 14 residues long.

The chain combines TRBV7-9 with TRBJ1-2; maybe TRBD1 (6 bases). V was pared by 5 bases and J by 6 bases, with 22 bases between. Looked up from germline, CDR1 is SEHNR and CDR2 is FQNEAQ (reference sequence). CDR3 length: 16 amino acids. CDR3 DNA sequence: TGTGCCAGCAGCCAACGACAGGCAGTGGAAGTAAATGGCTACACCTTC. Amino acids: CASSQRQAVEVNGYTF.

The rearrangement links TRBV18 to TRBJ1-3; a possible D gene is TRBD1 (5 bases). Germline assignment: CDR1 KGHSH and CDR2 LQKENI. The CDR3 totals 16 residues. The V gene lost 3 bases and the J gene lost 0 bases, with 12 bases spanning the gap. The CDR3 DNA is TGTGCCAGCTCACCGCAGGGTTTGGCCTCTGGAAACACCATATATTTT. Encoded protein: CASSPQGLASGNTIYF.

This clone was counted only a few times. The rearrangement links TRBV11-3 to TRBJ2-3; tentatively, D is TRBD2 (5 bases). V was cut by 8 bases and J by 6 bases, with 15 bases left in between. The CDR3 runs 13 residues. Germline CDR1 reads SGHNT; CDR2 reads YENEEA. Written as DNA, the CDR3 is TGTGCCAGCGGGCAGAGAGGGTCCGATACGCAGTATTTT. This gives the protein CASGQRGSDTQYF. The full variable domain, in which reference TRBV11-3 and TRBJ2-3 provide the parts outside the CDR3, is EAGVVQSPRYKIIEKKQPVAFWCNPISGHNTLYWYLQNLGQGPELLIRYENEEAVDDSQLPKDRFSAERLKGVDSTLKIQPAELGDSAVYLCASGQRGSDTQYFGPGTRLTVL.

This chain uses TRBV28 with TRBJ2-7, with D possibly matching TRBD1 (6 bases). Trimming pared 5 bases from V and 5 bases from J, leaving 19 bases between. CDR3 length: 15 amino acids. Looked up from germline, CDR1 is MDHEN and CDR2 is SYDVKM. CDR3 region: CASSLHREVSNEQYF. As DNA, the CDR3 is TGTGCCAGCAGTCTACACAGGGAAGTCTCGAACGAGCAGTACTTC. The variable domain in full, completed from reference TRBV28 and TRBJ2-7, reads DVKVTQSSRYLVKRTGEKVFLECVQDMDHENMFWYRQDPGLGLRLIYFSYDVKMKEKGDIPEGYSVSREKKERFSLILESASTNQTSMYLCASSLHREVSNEQYFGPGTRLTVT.

The chain recombines TRBV7-9 with TRBJ1-4; no firm D call. This CDR3 has 13 amino acids. Per germline, CDR1 SEHNR and CDR2 FQNEAQ (reference sequence). V lost 3 bases to trimming and J lost 7 bases, with 9 bases between them. CDR3 in DNA: TGTGCCAGCAGCTTTAAAGGCGGTGAAAAACTGTTTTTT. Translated, it gives CASSFKGGEKLFF.